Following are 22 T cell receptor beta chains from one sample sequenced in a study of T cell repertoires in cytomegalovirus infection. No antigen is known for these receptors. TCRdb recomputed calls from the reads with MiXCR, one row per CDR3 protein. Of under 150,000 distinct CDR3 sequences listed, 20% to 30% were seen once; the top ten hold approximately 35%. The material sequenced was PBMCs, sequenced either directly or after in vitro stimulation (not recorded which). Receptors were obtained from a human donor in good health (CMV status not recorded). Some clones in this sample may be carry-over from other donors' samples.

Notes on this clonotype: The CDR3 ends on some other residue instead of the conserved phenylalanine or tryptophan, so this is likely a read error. CDR3 residues: CASSLLGTGANVLTL. CDR3 nucleotide sequence: TGTGCCAGCAGCTTACTGGGGACAGGGGCCAACGTCCTGACTCTC. This chain uses TRBV7-9 with TRBJ2-6, with a weak D call TRBD1 (6 bases). The V gene's germline CDR1 is SEHNR and CDR2 FQNEAQ (reference sequence). The V end lost 2 bases, the J end lost 4 bases, and 9 bases lay between the germline ends. This CDR3 region has 15 residues.

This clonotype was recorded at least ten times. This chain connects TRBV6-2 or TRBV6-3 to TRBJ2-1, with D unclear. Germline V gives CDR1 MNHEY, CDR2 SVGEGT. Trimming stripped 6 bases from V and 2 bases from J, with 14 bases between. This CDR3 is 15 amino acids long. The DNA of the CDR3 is TGTGCCAGCAGCCGAGACGGACGTACCTACAATGAGCAGTTCTTC. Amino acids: CASSRDGRTYNEQFF.

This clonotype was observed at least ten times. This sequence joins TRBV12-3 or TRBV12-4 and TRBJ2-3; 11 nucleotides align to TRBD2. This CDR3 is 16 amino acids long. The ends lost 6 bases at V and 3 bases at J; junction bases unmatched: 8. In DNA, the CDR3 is TGTGCCAGCAGCTCCGTAGCGGGAGGGCCGACAGATACGCAGTATTTT. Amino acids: CASSSVAGGPTDTQYF.

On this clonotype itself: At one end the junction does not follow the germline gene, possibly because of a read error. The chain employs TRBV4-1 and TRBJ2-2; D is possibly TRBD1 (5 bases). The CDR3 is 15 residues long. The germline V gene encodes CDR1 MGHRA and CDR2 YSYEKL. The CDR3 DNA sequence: TGTGCCAGCAGCCAAGACCCAGGGTTACCCGGGGAGCTGTTTTTT. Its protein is CASSQDPGLPGELFF.

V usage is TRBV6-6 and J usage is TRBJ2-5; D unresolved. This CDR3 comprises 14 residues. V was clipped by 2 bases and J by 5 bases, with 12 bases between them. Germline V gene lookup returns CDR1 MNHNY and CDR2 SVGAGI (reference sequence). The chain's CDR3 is CASSYAGTEETQYF. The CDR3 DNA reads TGTGCCAGCAGTTACGCCGGAACCGAGGAGACCCAGTACTTC.

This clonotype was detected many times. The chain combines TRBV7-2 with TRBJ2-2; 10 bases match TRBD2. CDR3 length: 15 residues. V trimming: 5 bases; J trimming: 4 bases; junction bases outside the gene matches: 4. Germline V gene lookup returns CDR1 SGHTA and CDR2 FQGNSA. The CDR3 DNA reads TGTGCCAGCAGCCTGACTAGCGGGTTCACCGGGGAGCTGTTTTTT. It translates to CASSLTSGFTGELFF.

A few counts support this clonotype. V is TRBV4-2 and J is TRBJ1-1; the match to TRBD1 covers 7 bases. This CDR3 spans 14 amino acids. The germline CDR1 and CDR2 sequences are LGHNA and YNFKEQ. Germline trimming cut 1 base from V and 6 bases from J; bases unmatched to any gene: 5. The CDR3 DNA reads TGTGCCAGCAGCCAAGCTAGGGGGCAGCCTGAAGCTTTCTTT. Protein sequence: CASSQARGQPEAFF.

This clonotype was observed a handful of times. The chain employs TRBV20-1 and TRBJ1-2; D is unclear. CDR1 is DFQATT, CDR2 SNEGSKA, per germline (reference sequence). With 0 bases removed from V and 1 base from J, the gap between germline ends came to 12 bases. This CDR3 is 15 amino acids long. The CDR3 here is CSAREDGSGNYGYTF. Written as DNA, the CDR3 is TGCAGTGCTAGAGAAGATGGAAGTGGTAACTATGGCTACACCTTC.

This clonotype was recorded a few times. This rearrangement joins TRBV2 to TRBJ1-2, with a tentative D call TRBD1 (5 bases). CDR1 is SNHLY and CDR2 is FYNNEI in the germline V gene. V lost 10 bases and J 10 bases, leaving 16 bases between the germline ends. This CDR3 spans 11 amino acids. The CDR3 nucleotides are TGTGCCACCCTCAGGGAGGATCTCTACACCTTC. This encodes CATLREDLYTF.

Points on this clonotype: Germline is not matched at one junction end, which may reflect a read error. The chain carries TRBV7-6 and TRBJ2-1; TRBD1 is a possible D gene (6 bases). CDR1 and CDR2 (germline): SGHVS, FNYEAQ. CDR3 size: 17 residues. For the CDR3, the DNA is TGTGCTAGCAGCCTACCTCGCAGGGGCGAAGGCAAGAATGAGCAGTTCTTC. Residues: CASSLPRRGEGKNEQFF.

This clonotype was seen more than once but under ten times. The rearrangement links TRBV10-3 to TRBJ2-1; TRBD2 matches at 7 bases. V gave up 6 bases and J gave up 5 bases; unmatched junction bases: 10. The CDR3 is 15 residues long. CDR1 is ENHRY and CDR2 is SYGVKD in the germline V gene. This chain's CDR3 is CAIRFGGRGNNEQFF. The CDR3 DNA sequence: TGTGCCATCAGGTTTGGCGGGAGAGGGAACAATGAGCAGTTCTTC.

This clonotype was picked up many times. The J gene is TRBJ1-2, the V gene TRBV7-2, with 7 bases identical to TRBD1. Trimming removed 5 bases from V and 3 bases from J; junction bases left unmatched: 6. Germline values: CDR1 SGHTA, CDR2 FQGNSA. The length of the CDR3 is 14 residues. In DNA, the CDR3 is TGTGCCAGCAGCCCGGGGCAGGGGGACTATGGCTACACCTTC. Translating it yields CASSPGQGDYGYTF.

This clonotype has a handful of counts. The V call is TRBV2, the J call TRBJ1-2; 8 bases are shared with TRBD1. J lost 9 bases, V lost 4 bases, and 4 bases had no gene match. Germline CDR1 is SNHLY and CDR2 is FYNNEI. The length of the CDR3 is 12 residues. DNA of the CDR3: TGTGCCAGCAGTGTCAGGGGGCTGAGCTACACCTTC. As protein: CASSVRGLSYTF.

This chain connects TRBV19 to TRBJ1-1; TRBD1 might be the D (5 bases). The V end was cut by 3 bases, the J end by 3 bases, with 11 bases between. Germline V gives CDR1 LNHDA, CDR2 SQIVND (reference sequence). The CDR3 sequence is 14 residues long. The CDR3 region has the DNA TGTGCCAGTAGTATCCGGGGAGGGGACACTGAAGCTTTCTTT. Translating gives CASSIRGGDTEAFF.

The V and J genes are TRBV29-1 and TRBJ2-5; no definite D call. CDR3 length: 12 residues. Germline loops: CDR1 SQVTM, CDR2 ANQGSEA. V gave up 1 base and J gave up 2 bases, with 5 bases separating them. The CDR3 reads CSVEVSQETQYF. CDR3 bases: TGCAGCGTTGAAGTTAGTCAAGAGACCCAGTACTTC.

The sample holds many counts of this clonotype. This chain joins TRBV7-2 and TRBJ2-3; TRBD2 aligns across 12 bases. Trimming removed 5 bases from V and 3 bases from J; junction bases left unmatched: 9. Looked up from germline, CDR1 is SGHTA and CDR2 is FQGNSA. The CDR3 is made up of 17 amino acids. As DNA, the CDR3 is TGTGCCAGCAGCCTCCTTCTAGCGGGAGGGCCGACAGATACGCAGTATTTT. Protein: CASSLLLAGGPTDTQYF.

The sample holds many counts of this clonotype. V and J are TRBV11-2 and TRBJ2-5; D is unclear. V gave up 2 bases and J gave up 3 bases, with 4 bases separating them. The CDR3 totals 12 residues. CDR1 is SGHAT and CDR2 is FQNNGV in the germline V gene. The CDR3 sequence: CASSLPEETQYF. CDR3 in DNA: TGTGCCAGCAGCTTACCGGAAGAGACCCAGTACTTC. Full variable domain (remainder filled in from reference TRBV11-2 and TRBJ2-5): EAGVAQSPRYKIIEKRQSVAFWCNPISGHATLYWYQQILGQGPKLLIQFQNNGVVDDSQLPKDRFSAERLKGVDSTLKIQPAKLEDSAVYLCASSLPEETQYFGPGTRLLVL.

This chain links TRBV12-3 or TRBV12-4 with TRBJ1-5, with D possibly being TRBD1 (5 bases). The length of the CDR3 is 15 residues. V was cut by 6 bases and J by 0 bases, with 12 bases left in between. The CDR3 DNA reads TGTGCCAGCAGACTCTCCGGGGGTAGCAATCAGCCCCAGCATTTT. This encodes CASRLSGGSNQPQHF.

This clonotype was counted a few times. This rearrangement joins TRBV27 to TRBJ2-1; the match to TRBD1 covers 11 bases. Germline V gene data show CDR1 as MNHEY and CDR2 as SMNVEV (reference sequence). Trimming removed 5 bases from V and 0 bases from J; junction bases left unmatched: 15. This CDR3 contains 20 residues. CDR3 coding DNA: TGTGCCAGCAGTACCTACCCCGTCTGGACAGGGGGCGGCTCCTACAATGAGCAGTTCTTC. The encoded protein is CASSTYPVWTGGGSYNEQFF.

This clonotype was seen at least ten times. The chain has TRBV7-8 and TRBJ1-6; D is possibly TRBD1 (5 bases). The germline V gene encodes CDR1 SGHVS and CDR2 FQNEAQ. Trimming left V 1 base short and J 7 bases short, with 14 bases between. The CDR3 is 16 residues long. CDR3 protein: CASSLVLGRVNSPLHF. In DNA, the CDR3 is TGTGCCAGCAGCTTAGTCTTGGGACGGGTAAATTCACCCCTCCACTTT.

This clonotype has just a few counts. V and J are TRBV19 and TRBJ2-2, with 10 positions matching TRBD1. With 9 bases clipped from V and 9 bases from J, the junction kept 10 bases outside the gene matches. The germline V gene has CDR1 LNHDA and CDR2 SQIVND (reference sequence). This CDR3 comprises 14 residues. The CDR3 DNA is TGTGCCAGCACCCCGGACAGGGGGTACCGGGAGCTGTTTTTT. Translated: CASTPDRGYRELFF. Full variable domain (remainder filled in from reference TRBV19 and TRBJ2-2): DGGITQSPKYLFRKEGQNVTLSCEQNLNHDAMYWYRQDPGQGLRLIYYSQIVNDFQKGDIAEGYSVSREKKESFPLTVTSAQKNPTAFYLCASTPDRGYRELFFGEGSRLTVL.

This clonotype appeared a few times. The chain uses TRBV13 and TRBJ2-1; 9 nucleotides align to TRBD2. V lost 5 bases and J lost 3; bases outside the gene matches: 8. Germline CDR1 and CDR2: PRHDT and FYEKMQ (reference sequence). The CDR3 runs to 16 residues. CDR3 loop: CASSAQGGRGYNEQFF. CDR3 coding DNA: TGTGCCAGCAGCGCCCAGGGCGGGAGGGGCTACAATGAGCAGTTCTTC.